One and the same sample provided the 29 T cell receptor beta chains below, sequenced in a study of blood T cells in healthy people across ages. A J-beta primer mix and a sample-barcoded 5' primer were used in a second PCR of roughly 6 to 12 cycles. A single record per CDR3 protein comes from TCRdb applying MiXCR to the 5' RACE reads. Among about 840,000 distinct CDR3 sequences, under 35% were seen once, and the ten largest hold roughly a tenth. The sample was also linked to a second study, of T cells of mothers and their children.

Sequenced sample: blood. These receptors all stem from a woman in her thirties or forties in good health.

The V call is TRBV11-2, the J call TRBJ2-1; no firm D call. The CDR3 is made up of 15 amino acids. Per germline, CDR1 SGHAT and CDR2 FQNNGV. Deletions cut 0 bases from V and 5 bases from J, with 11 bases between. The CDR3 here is CASSLDRRTHNEQFF. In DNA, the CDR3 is TGTGCCAGCAGCTTAGATCGGCGGACCCACAATGAGCAGTTCTTC.

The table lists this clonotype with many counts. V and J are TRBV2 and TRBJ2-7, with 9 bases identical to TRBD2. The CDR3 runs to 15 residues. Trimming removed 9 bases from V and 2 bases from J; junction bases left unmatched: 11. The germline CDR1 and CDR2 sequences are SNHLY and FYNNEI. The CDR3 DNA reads TGTGCCAGTAATAGCGGGGGAACGGGCGCCTACGAGCAGTACTTC. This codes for CASNSGGTGAYEQYF.

The chain's CDR3 is CASSLEGVYSTQYF. DNA for the CDR3: TGTGCCAGCAGCTTAGAAGGGGTTTATTCGACCCAGTACTTC. V is TRBV7-9 and J is TRBJ2-5; maybe TRBD1 (5 bases). This CDR3 spans 14 amino acids. Germline V gene data show CDR1 as SEHNR and CDR2 as FQNEAQ (reference sequence). V was trimmed by 1 base and J by 7 bases, leaving 13 bases between them.

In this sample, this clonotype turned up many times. The CDR3 here is CASRLRTIYGYTF. The DNA of the CDR3 is TGTGCCAGCAGATTGCGAACTATCTATGGCTACACCTTC. The V gene is TRBV28, the J gene TRBJ1-2; D unresolved. Germline V CDR1 and CDR2: MDHEN, SYDVKM. The CDR3 extends over 13 amino acids. Trimming pared 6 bases from V and 4 bases from J, leaving 12 bases between.

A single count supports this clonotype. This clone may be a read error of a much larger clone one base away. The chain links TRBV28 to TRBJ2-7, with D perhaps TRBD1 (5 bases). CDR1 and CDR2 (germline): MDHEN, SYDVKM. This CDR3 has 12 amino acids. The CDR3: CASSLRQIKQCF. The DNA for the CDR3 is TGTGCCAGCAGTTTAAGACAGATAAAGCAGTGCTTC. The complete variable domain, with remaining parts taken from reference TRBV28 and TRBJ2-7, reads DVKVTQSSRYLVKRTGEKVFLECVQDMDHENMFWYRQDPGLGLRLIYFSYDVKMKEKGDIPEGYSVSREKKERFSLILESASTNQTSMYLCASSLRQIKQCFGPGTRLTVT.

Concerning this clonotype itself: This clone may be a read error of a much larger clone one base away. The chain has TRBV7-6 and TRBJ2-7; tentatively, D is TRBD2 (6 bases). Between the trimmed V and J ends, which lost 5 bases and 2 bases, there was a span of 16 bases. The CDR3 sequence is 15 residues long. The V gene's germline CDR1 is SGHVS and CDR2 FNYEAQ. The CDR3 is CASSPPIGGAYEQYF. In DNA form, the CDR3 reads TGTGCCAGCAGCCCCCCAATCGGCGGGGCCTACGAGCAGTACTTC. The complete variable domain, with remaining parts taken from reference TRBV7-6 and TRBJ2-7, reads GAGVSQSPRYKVTKRGQDVALRCDPISGHVSLYWYRQALGQGPEFLTYFNYEAQQDKSGLPNDRFSAERPEGSISTLTIQRTEQRDSAMYRCASSPPIGGAYEQYFGPGTRLTVT.

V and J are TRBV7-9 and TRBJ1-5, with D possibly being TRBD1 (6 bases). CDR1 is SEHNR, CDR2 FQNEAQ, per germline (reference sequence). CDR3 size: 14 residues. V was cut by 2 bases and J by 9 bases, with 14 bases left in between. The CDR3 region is CASSLRGEKTPQHF. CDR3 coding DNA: TGTGCCAGCAGCTTAAGGGGGGAAAAAACGCCCCAGCATTTT.

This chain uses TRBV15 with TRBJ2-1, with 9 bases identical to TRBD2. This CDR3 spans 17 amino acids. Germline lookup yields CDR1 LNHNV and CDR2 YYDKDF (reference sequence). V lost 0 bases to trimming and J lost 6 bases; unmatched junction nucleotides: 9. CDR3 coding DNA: TGTGCCACCAGCAGAGATTATGGACTAGCGCTCTCCAATGAGCAGTTCTTC. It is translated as CATSRDYGLALSNEQFF.

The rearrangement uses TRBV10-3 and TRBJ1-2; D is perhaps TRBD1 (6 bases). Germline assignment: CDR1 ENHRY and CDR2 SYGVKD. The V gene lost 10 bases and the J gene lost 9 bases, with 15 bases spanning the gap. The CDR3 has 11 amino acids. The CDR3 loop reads CATYAQGRYTF. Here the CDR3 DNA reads TGTGCCACCTATGCACAGGGCCGCTACACCTTC.

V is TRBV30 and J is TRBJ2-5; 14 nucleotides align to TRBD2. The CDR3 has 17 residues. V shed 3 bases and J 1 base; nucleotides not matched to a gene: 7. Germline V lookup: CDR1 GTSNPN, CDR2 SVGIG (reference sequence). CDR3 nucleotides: TGTGCCTGGAGGCAAGGACTAGCGGGGGGTCTCCAAGAGACCCAGTACTTC. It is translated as CAWRQGLAGGLQETQYF.

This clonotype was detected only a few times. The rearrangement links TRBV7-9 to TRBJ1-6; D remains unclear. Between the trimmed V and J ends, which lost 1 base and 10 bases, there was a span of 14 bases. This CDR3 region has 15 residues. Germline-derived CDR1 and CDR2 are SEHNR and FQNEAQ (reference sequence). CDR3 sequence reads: CASSLGSSGESPLHF. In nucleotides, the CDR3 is TGTGCCAGCAGCTTAGGGTCGAGCGGCGAGTCACCCCTCCACTTT.

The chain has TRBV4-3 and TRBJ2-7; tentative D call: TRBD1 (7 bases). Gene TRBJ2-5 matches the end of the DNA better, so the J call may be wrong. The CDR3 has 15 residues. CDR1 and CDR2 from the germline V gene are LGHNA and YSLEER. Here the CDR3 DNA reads TGCGCCAGCATCAGGAGGGGGCAGTTGAGAGAGACCCAGTACTTC. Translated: CASIRRGQLRETQYF.

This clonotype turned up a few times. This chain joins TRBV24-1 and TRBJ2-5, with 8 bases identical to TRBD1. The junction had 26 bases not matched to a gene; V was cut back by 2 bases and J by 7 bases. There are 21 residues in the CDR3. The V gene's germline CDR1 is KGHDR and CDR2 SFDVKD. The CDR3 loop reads CATSDSGTGFRRAALSGTQYF. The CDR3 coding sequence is TGTGCCACCAGTGATTCCGGGACAGGATTCAGAAGAGCGGCCCTATCAGGGACCCAGTACTTC.

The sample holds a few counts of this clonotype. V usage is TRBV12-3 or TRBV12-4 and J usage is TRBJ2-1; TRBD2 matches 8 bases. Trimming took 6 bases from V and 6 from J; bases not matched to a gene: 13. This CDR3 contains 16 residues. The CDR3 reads CASSPTRLAGSNEQFF. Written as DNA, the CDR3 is TGTGCCAGCAGCCCTACCCGGCTAGCGGGCAGCAATGAGCAGTTCTTC.

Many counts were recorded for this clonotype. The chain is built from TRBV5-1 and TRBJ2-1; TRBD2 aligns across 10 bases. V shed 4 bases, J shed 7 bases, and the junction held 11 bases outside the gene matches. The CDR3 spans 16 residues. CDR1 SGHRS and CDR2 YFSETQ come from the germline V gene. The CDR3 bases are TGCGCCAGCAGCCCTATTCCACTAGCGGGGTTTAATGAGCAGTTCTTC. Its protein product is CASSPIPLAGFNEQFF.

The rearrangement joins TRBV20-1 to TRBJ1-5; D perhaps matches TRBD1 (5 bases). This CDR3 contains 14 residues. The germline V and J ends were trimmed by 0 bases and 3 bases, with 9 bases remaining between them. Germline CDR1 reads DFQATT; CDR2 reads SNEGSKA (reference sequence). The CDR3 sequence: CSARDGGFNQPQHF. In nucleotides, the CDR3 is TGCAGTGCTAGAGATGGGGGGTTCAATCAGCCCCAGCATTTT.

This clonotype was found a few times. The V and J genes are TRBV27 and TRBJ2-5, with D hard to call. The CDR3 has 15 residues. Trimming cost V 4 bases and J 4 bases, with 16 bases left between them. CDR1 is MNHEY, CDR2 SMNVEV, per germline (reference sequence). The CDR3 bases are TGTGCCAGCAGTTCTCCCGGGCTCTCGGGAGAGACCCAGTACTTC. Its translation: CASSSPGLSGETQYF.

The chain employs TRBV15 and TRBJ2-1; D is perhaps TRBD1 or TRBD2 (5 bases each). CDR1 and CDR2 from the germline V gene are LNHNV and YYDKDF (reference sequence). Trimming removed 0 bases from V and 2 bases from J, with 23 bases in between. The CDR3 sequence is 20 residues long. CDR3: CATSRDPFSGPQSTYNEQFF. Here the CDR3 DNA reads TGTGCCACCAGCAGAGATCCCTTCTCGGGGCCCCAGAGCACCTACAATGAGCAGTTCTTC.

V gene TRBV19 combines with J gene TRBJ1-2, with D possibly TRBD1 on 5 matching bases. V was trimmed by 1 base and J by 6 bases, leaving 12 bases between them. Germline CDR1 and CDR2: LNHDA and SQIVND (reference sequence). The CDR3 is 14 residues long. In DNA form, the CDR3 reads TGTGCCAGTAGTATAGGGGGCCAGGGTGATGGCTACACCTTC. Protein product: CASSIGGQGDGYTF. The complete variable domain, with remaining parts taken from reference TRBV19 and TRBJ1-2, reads DGGITQSPKYLFRKEGQNVTLSCEQNLNHDAMYWYRQDPGQGLRLIYYSQIVNDFQKGDIAEGYSVSREKKESFPLTVTSAQKNPTAFYLCASSIGGQGDGYTFGSGTRLTVV.

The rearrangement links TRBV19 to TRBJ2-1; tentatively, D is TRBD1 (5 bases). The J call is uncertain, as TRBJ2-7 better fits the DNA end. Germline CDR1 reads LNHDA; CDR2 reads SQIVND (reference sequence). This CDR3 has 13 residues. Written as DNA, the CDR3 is TGTGCCAGTAGTATCAGGGCGTACAATGAGCAGTACTTC. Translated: CASSIRAYNEQYF.

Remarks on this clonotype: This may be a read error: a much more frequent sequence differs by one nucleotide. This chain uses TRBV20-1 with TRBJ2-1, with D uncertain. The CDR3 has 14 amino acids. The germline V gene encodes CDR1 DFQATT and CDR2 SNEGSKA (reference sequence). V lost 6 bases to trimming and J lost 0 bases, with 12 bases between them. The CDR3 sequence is CSAPEENSYNEQFF. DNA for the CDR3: TGCAGTGCCCCGGAAGAGAACTCCTACAATGAGCAGTTCTTC.

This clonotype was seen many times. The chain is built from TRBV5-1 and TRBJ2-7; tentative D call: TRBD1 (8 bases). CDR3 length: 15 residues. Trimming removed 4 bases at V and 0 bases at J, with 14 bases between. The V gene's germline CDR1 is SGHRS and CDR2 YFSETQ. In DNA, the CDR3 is TGCGCCAGCAGCGTACAGGGGGGGAGCTCCTACGAGCAGTACTTC. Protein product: CASSVQGGSSYEQYF.

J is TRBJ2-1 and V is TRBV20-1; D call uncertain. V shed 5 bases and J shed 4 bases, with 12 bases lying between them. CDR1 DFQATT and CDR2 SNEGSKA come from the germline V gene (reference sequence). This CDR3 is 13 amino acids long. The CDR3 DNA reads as TGCAGTGCTCTTAGGGCAGATTACAATGAGCAGTTCTTC. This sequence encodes CSALRADYNEQFF.

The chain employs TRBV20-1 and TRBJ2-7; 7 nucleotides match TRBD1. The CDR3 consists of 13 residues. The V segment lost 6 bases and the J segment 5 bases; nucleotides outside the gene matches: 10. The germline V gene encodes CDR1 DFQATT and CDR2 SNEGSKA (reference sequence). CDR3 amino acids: CSATLQGINEQYF. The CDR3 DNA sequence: TGCAGTGCAACGCTACAGGGGATAAACGAGCAGTACTTC.

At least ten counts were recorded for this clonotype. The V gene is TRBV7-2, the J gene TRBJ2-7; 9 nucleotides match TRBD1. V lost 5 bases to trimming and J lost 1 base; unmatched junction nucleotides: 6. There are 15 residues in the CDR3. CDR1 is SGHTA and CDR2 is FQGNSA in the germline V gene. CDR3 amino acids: CASSPRTGASYEQYF. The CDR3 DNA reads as TGTGCCAGCAGCCCCCGGACAGGGGCATCCTACGAGCAGTACTTC.

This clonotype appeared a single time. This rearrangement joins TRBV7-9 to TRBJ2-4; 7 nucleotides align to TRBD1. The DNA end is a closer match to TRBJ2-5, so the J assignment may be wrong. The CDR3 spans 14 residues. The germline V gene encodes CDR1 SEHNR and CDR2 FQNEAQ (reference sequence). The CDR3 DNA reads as TGTGCCAGCAGACTGAGCAGGGGGCAAGAGACCCAGTACTTC. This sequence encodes CASRLSRGQETQYF.

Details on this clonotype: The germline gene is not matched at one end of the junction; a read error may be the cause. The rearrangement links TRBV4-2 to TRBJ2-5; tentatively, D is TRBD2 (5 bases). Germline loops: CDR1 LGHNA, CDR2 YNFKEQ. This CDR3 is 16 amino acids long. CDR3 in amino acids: CASSQDLSGIQGTQYF. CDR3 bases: TGTGCCAGCAGCCAAGATCTTTCGGGGATACAAGGGACCCAGTACTTC.

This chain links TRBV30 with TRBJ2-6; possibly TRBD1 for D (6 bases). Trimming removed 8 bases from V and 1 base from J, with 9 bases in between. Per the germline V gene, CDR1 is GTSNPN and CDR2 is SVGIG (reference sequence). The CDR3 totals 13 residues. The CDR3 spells CAKTGSGANVLTF. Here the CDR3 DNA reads TGTGCCAAGACAGGTTCTGGGGCCAACGTCCTGACTTTC.

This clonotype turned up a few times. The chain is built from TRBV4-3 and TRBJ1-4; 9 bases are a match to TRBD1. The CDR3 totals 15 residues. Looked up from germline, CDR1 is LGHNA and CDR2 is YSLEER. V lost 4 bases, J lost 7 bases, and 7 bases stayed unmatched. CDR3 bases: TGCGCCAGCAGCCTGGGGGACAGGGCTGTTGAAAAACTGTTTTTT. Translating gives CASSLGDRAVEKLFF.